This entry is about one T cell receptor beta chain. Its cognate antigen is unknown. The data stem from a study of vaccination effects on CD4 cells after COVID-19. Per the germline V gene, CDR1 is MNHNS and CDR2 is SASEGT. This CDR3 comprises 16 residues. V shed 0 bases and J shed 8 bases, with 14 bases lying between them. Using immunoSEQ multiplex PCR, the repertoire was profiled, and TCRdb retains in-frame clones only, with some absent. Among approximately 54,000 clones, over 80% were seen once, and the ten largest hold 2% to 3%. After expansion with viral peptide pools in the ViraFEST assay, antigen-specific CD4+ T cells were sequenced. Culture proceeded for 10 days, and CD4+ T cells were then isolated. Half-medium replacement with IL-2 medium occurred on days 3 and 7. General study results and limits: Convalescent patients numbered few in the study; early post-infection timepoints were missing entirely.

The sequencing here drew on CD4+ T cells from PBMCs cultured with HCoV-229E spike peptides, taken before COVID-19 vaccination. The source is a human donor who received a COVID-19 vaccine. The genes are TRBV6-1 and TRBJ1-6; D gene ambiguous. In nucleotides, the CDR3 is TGTGCCAGCAGTGAAGCGCATTTCCCACGCGATTCACCCCTCCACTTT. It translates to CASSEAHFPRDSPLHF.